The clone carrying this T cell receptor (beta chain) was seen a handful of times. Its matching antigen is unknown. The data were obtained in a study of T-cell memory formation after mild COVID-19. Study conclusions and caveats: Several responding clones turned up in pre-infection memory, indicating that cross-reactive memory may have taken part.

TCRdb itself ran the 5' RACE reads through MiXCR, one entry per CDR3 protein. The sample carries approximately 260,000 distinct CDR3 sequences, around 15% recorded once. V lost 3 bases to trimming and J lost 1 base, with 6 bases between them. Germline V gives CDR1 LNHDA, CDR2 SQIVND (reference sequence). The CDR3 sequence is 13 residues long. Sequencing input: PBMCs or a T cell subset sorted from them (not recorded which). J is TRBJ1-1 and V is TRBV19, with D hard to call. This TCR was sampled from a man younger than 35 who had mild COVID-19 (a few samples of this study predate the infection). Cell type and time point are not known. The chain's CDR3 is CASSILENTEAFF. The CDR3 DNA sequence: TGTGCCAGTAGTATCCTAGAGAACACTGAAGCTTTCTTT.